These 18 T cell receptor beta chains were all obtained from the same sample, sequenced in a study of blood T cell repertoires in COVID-19. Here immunoSEQ multiplex PCR was the method, and the copy in TCRdb shows in-frame clones only, minus some. The sample includes about 260,000 clones, 75% to 95% of them seen just once. Sequencing input: peripheral blood. Receptors originate from a person aged 18 to 35 with COVID-19, enrolled during active disease.

The chain has TRBV12-3 or TRBV12-4 and TRBJ1-1; possibly TRBD1 for D (5 bases). The length of the CDR3 is 13 residues. Trimming pared 2 bases from V and 5 bases from J, leaving 9 bases between. CDR3 nucleotide sequence: TGTGCCAGCAGTTTAAGCAGGGCAACTGAAGCTTTCTTT. Residues: CASSLSRATEAFF.

This chain joins TRBV2 and TRBJ2-3; tentative D call: TRBD2 (5 bases). The CDR3 loop spans 15 amino acids. Trimming took off 1 base at V and 5 bases at J, with 13 bases between the two ends. Germline CDR1 SNHLY, CDR2 FYNNEI. The CDR3 DNA is TGTGCCAGCAGTGAAGTAGGCGGAGAGGGAGATACGCAGTATTTT. This gives the protein CASSEVGGEGDTQYF.

The chain joins TRBV19 to TRBJ2-5; TRBD2 is a possible D gene (6 bases). Germline V gives CDR1 LNHDA, CDR2 SQIVND (reference sequence). This CDR3 comprises 14 residues. Between the trimmed V and J ends, which lost 3 bases and 4 bases, there was a span of 12 bases. The CDR3 spells CASSIGGEVETQYF. Here the CDR3 DNA reads TGTGCCAGTAGTATCGGAGGGGAGGTAGAGACCCAGTACTTC.

The chain links TRBV7-9 to TRBJ2-3, with a tentative D call TRBD2 (6 bases). The CDR3 length is 15 residues. With 4 bases removed from V and 3 bases from J, the gap between germline ends came to 14 bases. Germline loops: CDR1 SEHNR, CDR2 FQNEAQ (reference sequence). CDR3 sequence: CASSSLEGLTDTQYF. The CDR3, as DNA: TGTGCCAGCAGCTCGCTGGAGGGCCTGACAGATACGCAGTATTTT.

This clone was seen a handful of times. The chain combines TRBV28 with TRBJ2-7, with 15 bases aligning to TRBD2. In germline, CDR1 is MDHEN, CDR2 SYDVKM. J lost 0 bases, V lost 7 bases, and 13 bases had no gene match. This CDR3 is built from 19 residues. This CDR3 is CASTVGKGLAGGDSYEQYF. DNA for the CDR3: TGTGCCAGCACCGTCGGAAAAGGACTAGCGGGAGGGGACTCCTACGAGCAGTACTTC.

The V gene is TRBV21-1, the J gene TRBJ1-4; the D call TRBD1 from the table was never checked on the DNA. TRBV21-1 is a listed pseudogene. CDR3 size: 18 residues. CDR3 protein: CASTIEQVGEATNEKLFF. In nucleotides, the CDR3 is TGTGCCAGCACCATCGAACAGGTTGGAGAGGCAACTAATGAAAAACTGTTTTTT.

The V and J genes are TRBV25-1 and TRBJ2-2, with TRBD1 matching 8 bases. Germline V lookup: CDR1 MGHDK, CDR2 SYGVNS. V trimming: 6 bases; J trimming: 5 bases; junction bases outside the gene matches: 2. The CDR3 totals 13 residues. DNA of the CDR3: TGTGCCAGCAGCGGACAGGGAACCGGGGAGCTGTTTTTT. Protein: CASSGQGTGELFF. Together with reference TRBV25-1 and TRBJ2-2, the CDR3 gives the full variable domain: EADIYQTPRYLVIGTGKKITLECSQTMGHDKMYWYQQDPGMELHLIHYSYGVNSTEKGDLSSESTVSRIRTEHFPLTLESARPSHTSQYLCASSGQGTGELFFGEGSRLTVL.

The table lists this clone with a few counts. As DNA, the CDR3 is TGTGCCAGCAGCCAAGAACAGAGAAGCTCCTACGAGCAGTACTTC. This codes for CASSQEQRSSYEQYF. This sequence joins TRBV3-1 (or the pseudogene TRBV3-2) and TRBJ2-7; no clear D. This CDR3 is 15 amino acids long. In germline, CDR1 is LGHDT, CDR2 YNNKEL (reference sequence). Trimming took off 0 bases at V and 0 bases at J, with 9 bases between the two ends.

This clone showed up just once. The rearrangement joins TRBV10-3 to TRBJ2-2; maybe TRBD2 (6 bases). Germline CDR1 ENHRY, CDR2 SYGVKD. The V end lost 4 bases, the J end lost 3 bases, and 12 bases lay between the germline ends. CDR3 length: 15 amino acids. CDR3 sequence (DNA): TGTGCCATCAGTGGGGGGGATCTATACACCGGGGAGCTGTTTTTT. Translation gives CAISGGDLYTGELFF.

The chain employs TRBV19 and TRBJ2-3; TRBD2 aligns across 8 bases. In germline, CDR1 is LNHDA, CDR2 SQIVND (reference sequence). The CDR3 consists of 16 residues. Trimming at V came to 5 bases and at J to 5 bases, leaving 12 bases not matched to a gene. CDR3 region: CASSPFREGSLDTQYF. CDR3 coding DNA: TGTGCCAGTAGTCCTTTCCGGGAGGGGTCATTAGATACGCAGTATTTT.

This clone was found once. Its ends do not fully match the called genes, so a read error is possible. CDR3 nucleotides: TGTGCCAGCAGCATAGCGACAGGGGCTAATACTGAAGCTTTCTTT. This gives the protein CASSIATGANTEAFF. The chain uses TRBV7-9 and TRBJ1-1; TRBD1 matches at 8 bases. Germline assignment: CDR1 SEHNR and CDR2 FQNEAQ (reference sequence). This CDR3 contains 15 residues.

The V call is TRBV28, the J call TRBJ2-3, with D possibly matching TRBD2 (6 bases). CDR1 and CDR2 from the germline V gene are MDHEN and SYDVKM. This CDR3 is 15 amino acids long. V lost 11 bases to trimming and J lost 0 bases, with 18 bases between them. CDR3: CAAAESGGSTDTQYF. CDR3 bases: TGTGCCGCCGCGGAGAGCGGAGGGAGCACAGATACGCAGTATTTT.

The V gene is TRBV6-1, the J gene TRBJ2-3, with D possibly TRBD2 on 7 matching bases. The germline V and J ends were trimmed by 1 base and 2 bases, with 13 bases remaining between them. CDR3 length: 16 residues. Germline V gene data show CDR1 as MNHNS and CDR2 as SASEGT. The CDR3 here is CASSEVRGGHTDTQYF. Here the CDR3 DNA reads TGTGCCAGCAGTGAAGTAAGGGGGGGGCACACAGATACGCAGTATTTT.

V usage is TRBV5-1 and J usage is TRBJ2-7; maybe TRBD1 (6 bases). The CDR3 covers 13 residues. CDR1 is SGHRS and CDR2 is YFSETQ in the germline V gene. V lost 4 bases and J lost 3, with 11 bases in between. This chain's CDR3 is CASSGGQIYEQYF. The CDR3 DNA reads as TGCGCCAGCAGCGGGGGCCAGATCTACGAGCAGTACTTC.

The rearrangement links TRBV6-1 to TRBJ2-1; possible D gene TRBD1, 5 bases. CDR1 and CDR2 (germline): MNHNS, SASEGT. V lost 2 bases, J lost 6 bases, and 14 bases lay in between. This CDR3 is built from 15 residues. The CDR3 coding sequence is TGTGCCAGCAGTGAAAGTAGCCTAGGGGCCAATGAGCAGTTCTTC. It codes for CASSESSLGANEQFF.

This chain links TRBV13 with TRBJ1-1; 7 positions match TRBD1. Germline values: CDR1 PRHDT, CDR2 FYEKMQ (reference sequence). V shed 4 bases, J shed 8 bases, and the junction held 1 base outside the gene matches. The CDR3 covers 11 residues. CDR3 protein: CASSWTGEAFF. The CDR3 region has the DNA TGTGCCAGCAGCTGGACAGGAGAAGCTTTCTTT. Combining the CDR3 with reference TRBV13 and TRBJ1-1 gives the whole variable domain AAGVIQSPRHLIKEKRETATLKCYPIPRHDTVYWYQQGPGQDPQFLISFYEKMQSDKGSIPDRFSAQQFSDYHSELNMSSLELGDSALYFCASSWTGEAFFGQGTRLTVV.

This chain joins TRBV29-1 and TRBJ2-3; possibly TRBD2 for D (9 bases). The germline V gene encodes CDR1 SQVTM and CDR2 ANQGSEA. The V and J ends lost 6 bases and 2 bases respectively, with 21 bases between them. The CDR3 extends over 16 amino acids. CDR3 loop: CSVDRGGTSLTDTQYF. The DNA for the CDR3 is TGCAGCGTCGACAGGGGAGGGACTAGCCTCACAGATACGCAGTATTTT.

The chain links TRBV28 to TRBJ2-7, with D possibly matching TRBD1 (5 bases). CDR1 and CDR2 (germline): MDHEN, SYDVKM. This CDR3 has 15 amino acids. V was shortened by 2 bases and J by 2 bases, with 13 bases between the two germline ends. The CDR3 nucleotides are TGTGCCAGCAGTTTAAGCAGGGTGGTACCCTACGAGCAGTACTTC. It encodes CASSLSRVVPYEQYF. The whole variable domain, remainder taken from reference TRBV28 and TRBJ2-7, is DVKVTQSSRYLVKRTGEKVFLECVQDMDHENMFWYRQDPGLGLRLIYFSYDVKMKEKGDIPEGYSVSREKKERFSLILESASTNQTSMYLCASSLSRVVPYEQYFGPGTRLTVT.